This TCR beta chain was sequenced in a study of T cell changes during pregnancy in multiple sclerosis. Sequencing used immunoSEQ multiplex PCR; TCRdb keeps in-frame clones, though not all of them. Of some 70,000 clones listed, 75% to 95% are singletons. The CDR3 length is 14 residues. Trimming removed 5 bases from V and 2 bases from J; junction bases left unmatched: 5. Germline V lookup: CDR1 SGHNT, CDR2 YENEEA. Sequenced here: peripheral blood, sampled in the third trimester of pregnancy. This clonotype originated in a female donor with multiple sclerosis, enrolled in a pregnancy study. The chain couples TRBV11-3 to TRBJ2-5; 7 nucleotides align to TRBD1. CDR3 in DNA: TGTGCCAGCAGCCGAGGACAGGATCAAGAGACCCAGTACTTC. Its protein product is CASSRGQDQETQYF.